This passage covers 3 T cell receptor beta chains from one sample sequenced in a study of T-cell reconstitution after alpha-beta-depleted transplantation in children (dated by TCRdb to the mid-2010s). The treatment or condition label of this sample denotes: allogeneic hematopoietic cell transplantation with graft depleted of TCRalphabeta T cells and CD19 B cells. The library was built by means of PCR. The instrument given in TCRdb is Illumina HiSeq 2500. Molecular barcoding was employed in the preparation of TCR libraries, with unique molecular identifiers being used to normalize TCRbeta repertoire quantification. TCRdb trimmed the raw reads at Q25, called clones with MiXCR and kept productive beta chains. Identical CDR3 protein sequences are pooled into one entry, listed with their most common genes and DNA. The sample profile shows a few hundred thousand distinct CDR3 sequences; over 10% of them were found once. Over 2% of the sample is held by the ten biggest clonotypes.

The material sequenced was PBMCs, mostly from graft donor cells, taken 360 days after TCRalphabeta/CD19-depleted stem cell transplant. These receptors originate from a male patient younger than 18 who had a stem cell transplant for acute myeloid leukemia, so the T cells may come from the graft donor.

This clonotype has more than one count but fewer than ten. This chain uses TRBV5-1 with TRBJ2-2; 11 bases match TRBD2. CDR1 and CDR2 from the germline V gene are SGHRS and YFSETQ. The CDR3 has 18 residues. The trim removed 0 bases at V and 6 bases at J, leaving 10 bases unmatched. CDR3 in DNA: TGCGCCAGCAGCTTGGGTCTTCGGCTAGCGGGAGGAGCCGGGGAGCTGTTTTTT. Translating it yields CASSLGLRLAGGAGELFF.

This clonotype was seen a handful of times. The chain joins TRBV9 to TRBJ2-1, with a possible D match to TRBD2 (5 bases). V was pared by 0 bases and J by 5 bases, with 15 bases between. Per the germline V gene, CDR1 is SGDLS and CDR2 is YYNGEE. The CDR3 is 16 residues long. Written as DNA, the CDR3 is TGTGCCAGCAGCGTAGTCCCCGCGGGTCGGGACAATGAGCAGTTCTTC. Translating gives CASSVVPAGRDNEQFF. Supplemented by reference TRBV9 and TRBJ2-1, the full variable domain reads DSGVTQTPKHLITATGQRVTLRCSPRSGDLSVYWYQQSLDQGLQFLIQYYNGEERAKGNILERFSAQQFPDLHSELNLSSLELGDSALYFCASSVVPAGRDNEQFFGPGTRLTVL.

The V and J genes are TRBV20-1 and TRBJ2-5; TRBD2 aligns across 7 bases. The CDR3 consists of 15 residues. The germline gives CDR1 DFQATT, CDR2 SNEGSKA (reference sequence). V gave up 6 bases and J gave up 0 bases; unmatched junction bases: 10. CDR3 sequence (DNA): TGCAGTGCCGTCGGGGGGTCTTGGTACCAAGAGACCCAGTACTTC. Amino acids: CSAVGGSWYQETQYF.